This T cell receptor (beta chain) was sequenced during a study of cytomegalovirus exposure and HLA in healthy donors. To note about this clone: Its antigen is not known.

The CDR3 totals 17 residues. The germline gives CDR1 SGHDT, CDR2 YYEEEE. The V and J ends lost 0 bases and 1 base, in that order; junction bases with no gene match: 8. Points from the study as a whole: The listing of 150 to 200 TCR beta chains classed them as cytomegalovirus-associated. Many donors carried some public TCRs, although rarity characterized most TCR sequences.

Sequenced by immunoSEQ multiplex PCR; TCRdb stores in-frame clones only, minus some. The profile shows about 220,000 clones, about 86% of them singletons. This chain links TRBV5-6 with TRBJ1-2; the match to TRBD1 covers 8 bases. The TCR comes from a woman aged 18-30 years in good health and CMV-seronegative. Sequencing was carried out using PBMCs. CDR3 nucleotide sequence: TGTGCCAGCAGCTTGGATACAGGGGGGATTTTTAACTATGGCTACACCTTC. It codes for CASSLDTGGIFNYGYTF.